The clone carrying this TCR beta chain was seen many times. These patients, aged 18 to 65, had recently diagnosed hyperthyroidism lasting under 2 months. Amplification of TCR beta CDR3 regions used RNA as the template. With the HTBI primer set, the TCR CDR3 went through a first round of RT-PCR. In TCRdb, the multiplex PCR reads were re-called with MiXCR into one record per CDR3 protein. The top ten clones hold about a sixth of a sample with about 480,000 distinct CDR3 sequences, over 13% of them seen once. The data are from a study of T cells in Graves' hyperthyroidism and ophthalmopathy. The CDR3 covers 14 residues. Deletions cut 3 bases from V and 0 bases from J, with 8 bases between.

Sequenced input: blood. The TCR comes from a woman aged 18-35 years with Graves' hyperthyroidism. The V and J genes are TRBV12-3 or TRBV12-4 and TRBJ1-1; D remains ambiguous. This CDR3 reads CASSFAEMNTEAFF. CDR3 nucleotides: TGTGCCAGCAGTTTCGCAGAGATGAACACTGAAGCTTTCTTT.